This TCR beta chain was documented in a study of blood T cell repertoires in COVID-19. Germline loops: CDR1 GTSNPN, CDR2 SVGIG (reference sequence). Germline trimming cut 4 bases from V and 6 bases from J; bases unmatched to any gene: 0. The CDR3 length is 11 residues. Two negative PCRs, clearance, or symptom resolution were required of recovered Cohort 3 donors. Assay used: immunoSEQ multiplex PCR; TCRdb lists only in-frame clones, some missing. The sample comprises almost 400,000 clones, just under 90% of which are singletons, and 1.7% rests with the top ten. The sample taken for sequencing was PBMCs or T cells enriched from blood (not recorded which). V and J are TRBV30 and TRBJ2-1; 7 positions agree with TRBD1. The sequence came from a woman aged 25-40 years who had recovered from COVID-19. CDR3 amino acids: CAWNRGNEQFF. CDR3 in DNA: TGTGCCTGGAACAGGGGCAATGAGCAGTTCTTC.